This T cell receptor beta chain was sequenced for a study of T cells in Graves' hyperthyroidism and ophthalmopathy. Across the study: Peripheral blood was secured at the point of initial diagnosis, before any treatment. Points from the study as a whole: Ophthalmopathy was predicted by the model a median of about six months ahead of onset.

This clonotype showed up many times. Antigen unknown. In germline, CDR1 is SGDLS, CDR2 YYNGEE. The CDR3 extends over 15 amino acids. V shed 5 bases and J 7 bases; nucleotides not matched to a gene: 9. From RNA transcripts, TCR beta CDR3 regions were amplified. HTBI primers were employed in a first-round RT-PCR of the TCR CDR3. TCRdb ran MiXCR on the multiplex PCR reads and lists one entry per CDR3 protein. The data hold some 270,000 distinct CDR3 sequences, with roughly 14% observed a single time. Uncontrolled infection, other autoimmune disease, pregnancy or lactation barred patients from enrollment. The sequenced sample was blood. This TCR derives from a woman aged 30 to 39 with Graves' hyperthyroidism that later progressed to Graves' ophthalmopathy. V and J are TRBV9 and TRBJ2-1; 10 bases agree with TRBD2. The DNA of the CDR3 is TGTGCCAGCAGTGAGTCTAGCGGGAGTAGGAATGAGCAGTTCTTC. It translates to CASSESSGSRNEQFF.